Given below is one T cell receptor beta chain in context. Its antigen is not identified. Additional DNA sequences in this sample encode the identical CDR3. V lost 0 bases to trimming and J lost 0 bases, with 12 bases between them. The CDR3 is 16 residues long. Germline V gene lookup returns CDR1 SGHRS and CDR2 YFSETQ. Generated by immunoSEQ multiplex PCR, the TCRdb table keeps only in-frame clones and is missing some. The sample holds roughly 140,000 clones, about nine tenths seen once. This entry comes from a study of T cell responses to AZD1222 COVID-19 vaccine. Findings of the study overall: Spike-specific TCR depth and breadth grew after two AZD1222 doses.

This chain connects TRBV5-1 to TRBJ1-1; maybe TRBD1 (5 bases). The source is an adult who received the AZD1222 COVID-19 vaccine. Specimen: peripheral blood, collected 28 days after the second AZD1222 dose. This CDR3 is CASSLGQGPMNTEAFF. CDR3 bases: TGCGCCAGCAGCTTGGGGCAGGGCCCCATGAACACTGAAGCTTTCTTT.